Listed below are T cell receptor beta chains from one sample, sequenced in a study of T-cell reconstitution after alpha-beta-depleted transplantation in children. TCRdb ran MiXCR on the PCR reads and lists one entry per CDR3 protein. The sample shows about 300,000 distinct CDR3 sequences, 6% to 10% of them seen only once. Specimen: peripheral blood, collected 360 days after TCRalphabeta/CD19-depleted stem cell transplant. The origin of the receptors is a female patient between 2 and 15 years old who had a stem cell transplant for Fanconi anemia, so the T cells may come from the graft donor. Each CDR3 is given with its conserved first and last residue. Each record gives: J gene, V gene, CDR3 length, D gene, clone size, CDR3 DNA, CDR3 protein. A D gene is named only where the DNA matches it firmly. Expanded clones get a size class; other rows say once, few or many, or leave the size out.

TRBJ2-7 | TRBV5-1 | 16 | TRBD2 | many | TGCGCCAGCAGCTGGGGACTAGCGGGAGGAACCTACGAGCAGTACTTC | CASSWGLAGGTYEQYF
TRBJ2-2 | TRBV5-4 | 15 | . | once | TGTGCCAGCAGGGGAACAGGGGGAGGGACCGGGGAGCTGTTTTTT | CASRGTGGGTGELFF
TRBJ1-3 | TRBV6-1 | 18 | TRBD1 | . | TGTGCCAGCAGGATCGCCGTGGGACAGGGGTTGGCTGGAAACACCATATATTTT | CASRIAVGQGLAGNTIYF
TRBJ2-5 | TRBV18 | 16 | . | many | TGTGCCAGCTCATCCAGTGAGGGGCACCGTCAAGAGACCCAGTACTTC | CASSSSEGHRQETQYF
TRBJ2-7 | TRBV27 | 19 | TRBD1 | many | TGTGCCAGCAGTTTACCGGGACAGGGGCCTGGCCTAAGCTCCTACGAGCAGTACTTC | CASSLPGQGPGLSSYEQYF
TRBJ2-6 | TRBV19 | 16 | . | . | TGTGCCAGTAGTATAGGTGAGGGCTCTGGGGCCAACGTCCTGACTTTC | CASSIGEGSGANVLTF
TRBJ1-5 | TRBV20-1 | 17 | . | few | TGCAGTGCTAGCAGCCGCGACGAGGGGCAGTACAATCAGCCCCAGCATTTT | CSASSRDEGQYNQPQHF
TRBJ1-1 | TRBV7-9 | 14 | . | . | TGTGCCAGCAGCTTCGGGGGAATGAACACTGAAGCTTTCTTT | CASSFGGMNTEAFF
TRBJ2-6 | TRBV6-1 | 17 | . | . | TGTGCCAGCAGTCGGCAGGTTACTTTCTCTGGGGCCAACGTCCTGACTTTC | CASSRQVTFSGANVLTF
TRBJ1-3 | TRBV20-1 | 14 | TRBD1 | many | TGCAGTGCTAGCGCCGGGACAGCTGGAAACACCATATATTTT | CSASAGTAGNTIYF
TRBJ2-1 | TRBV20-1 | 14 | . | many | TGCAGTGCTCCTACTAGCCACTCCTACAATGAGCAGTTCTTC | CSAPTSHSYNEQFF
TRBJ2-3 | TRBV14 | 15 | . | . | TGTGCCAGCAGCCAACCAGGGGTTGGCACAGATACGCAGTATTTT | CASSQPGVGTDTQYF
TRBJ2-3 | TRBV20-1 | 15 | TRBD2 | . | TGCAGTGCTAACACACTAGCGGACCTATCGGATACGCAGTATTTT | CSANTLADLSDTQYF
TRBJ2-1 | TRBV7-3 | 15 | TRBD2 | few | TGTGCCAGCAGCCTGACTAGCGGGAGATATGATGAGCAGTTCTTC | CASSLTSGRYDEQFF
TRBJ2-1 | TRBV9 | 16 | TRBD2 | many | TGTGCCAGCAGCGTAGGCGGGGGGGTCTCCTACAATGAGCAGTTCTTC | CASSVGGGVSYNEQFF
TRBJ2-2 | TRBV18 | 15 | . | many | TGTGCCAGCTCACCATCGACTTCGAGCACCGGGGAGCTGTTTTTT | CASSPSTSSTGELFF
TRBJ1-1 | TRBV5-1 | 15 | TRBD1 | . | TGCGCCAGCAGCTTAGGGACAGGGCGAGGCACTGAAGCTTTCTTT | CASSLGTGRGTEAFF
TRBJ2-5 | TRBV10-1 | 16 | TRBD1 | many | TGCGCCAGCAGTGTCGGAGGACAGGGGGCCGGAGAGACCCAGTACTTC | CASSVGGQGAGETQYF
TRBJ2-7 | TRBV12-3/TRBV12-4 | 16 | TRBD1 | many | TGTGCCAGCAGTCCCCAACCCGGGACAGGGGGCGACGAGCAGTACTTC | CASSPQPGTGGDEQYF
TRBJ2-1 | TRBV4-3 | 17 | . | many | TGCGCCAGCAGCCAAAGGAGGGGTGGACAGTCAAACAATGAGCAGTTCTTC | CASSQRRGGQSNNEQFF
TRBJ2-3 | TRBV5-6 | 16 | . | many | TGTGCCAGCAGCTTGCTTCTCCGCCAGACCACAGATACGCAGTATTTT | CASSLLLRQTTDTQYF
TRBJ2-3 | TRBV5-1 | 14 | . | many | TGCGCCAGCAGCGGACAGTGGCCCACAGATACGCAGTATTTT | CASSGQWPTDTQYF
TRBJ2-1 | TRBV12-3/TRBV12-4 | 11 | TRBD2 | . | TGTGCCAGCAGTTTAGGGTGGGGGGGGATCTTC | CASSLGWGGIF
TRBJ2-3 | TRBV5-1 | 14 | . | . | TGCGCCAGCAGCTTGTGGGGCGGGAAAAATACGCAGTATTTT | CASSLWGGKNTQYF
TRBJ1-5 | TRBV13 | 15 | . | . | TGTGCCAGCAGCCGAAGAGACAGTAGCAATCAGCCCCAGCATTTT | CASSRRDSSNQPQHF
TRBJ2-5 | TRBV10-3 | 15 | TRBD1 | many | TGTGCCATCAGTGAGTGGACAGGTGAATTGGAGACCCAGTACTTC | CAISEWTGELETQYF
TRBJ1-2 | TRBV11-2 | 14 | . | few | TGTGCCAGCACCGTAAACAGACAGAACTATGGCTACACCTTC | CASTVNRQNYGYTF
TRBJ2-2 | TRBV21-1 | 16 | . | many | TGTGCCAGCAGCAAAGCGCAGCGGGGGAACACCGGGGAGCTGTTTTTT | CASSKAQRGNTGELFF
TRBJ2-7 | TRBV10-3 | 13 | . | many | TGTGCCATCAGCGATACAGGACCCTACGAGCAGTACTTC | CAISDTGPYEQYF
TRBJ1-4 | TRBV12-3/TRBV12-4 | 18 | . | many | TGTGCCAGCAGTTTTATTGAGGGATCGGAGTTGACTAATGAAAAACTGTTTTTT | CASSFIEGSELTNEKLFF
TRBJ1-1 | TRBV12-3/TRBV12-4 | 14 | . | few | TGTGCCAGCACCCAGGGCGGCGGTGGCACTGAAGCTTTCTTT | CASTQGGGGTEAFF
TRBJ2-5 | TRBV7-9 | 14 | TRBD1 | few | TGTGCCAGCAGCTTCGGACAGGAGTTGGGGACCCAGTACTTC | CASSFGQELGTQYF
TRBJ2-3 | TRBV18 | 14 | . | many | TGTGCCAGCTCACCTCCCCTGGGAACCAGAACGCAGTATTTT | CASSPPLGTRTQYF
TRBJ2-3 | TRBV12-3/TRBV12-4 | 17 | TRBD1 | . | TGTACCAGCAGTTTTAAGAGTGGGACAGGGTTGTCGGATACGCAGTATTTT | CTSSFKSGTGLSDTQYF
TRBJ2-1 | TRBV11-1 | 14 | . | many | TGTGCCAGCAGCTTAGTTAGTGGAGACAATGAGCAGTTCTTC | CASSLVSGDNEQFF
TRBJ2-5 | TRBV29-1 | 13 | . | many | TGCAGCGTTGGCCCGGAGGGCCCCGAGACCCAGTACTTC | CSVGPEGPETQYF
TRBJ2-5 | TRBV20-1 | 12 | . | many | TGCAGTGCGAGGGACGTCCAAGAGACCCAGTACTTC | CSARDVQETQYF
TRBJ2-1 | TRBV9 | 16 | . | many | TGTGCCAGCACCCGTGCCCTCGGACGAGGGGGCAATGAGCAGTTCTTC | CASTRALGRGGNEQFF
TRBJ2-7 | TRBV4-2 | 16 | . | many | TGTGCCAGCAGCCAAGGTGCCGGGGACTCCTCCTACGAGCAGTACTTC | CASSQGAGDSSYEQYF
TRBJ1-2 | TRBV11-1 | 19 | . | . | TGTGCCAGCGTTTCCCCGTTGGGACGTGATACTGGGTCTAACTATGGCTACACCTTC | CASVSPLGRDTGSNYGYTF
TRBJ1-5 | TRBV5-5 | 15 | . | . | TGTGCCAGCAGCTTGGCCCCCTCCCGCGGTCAGCCCCAGCATTTT | CASSLAPSRGQPQHF